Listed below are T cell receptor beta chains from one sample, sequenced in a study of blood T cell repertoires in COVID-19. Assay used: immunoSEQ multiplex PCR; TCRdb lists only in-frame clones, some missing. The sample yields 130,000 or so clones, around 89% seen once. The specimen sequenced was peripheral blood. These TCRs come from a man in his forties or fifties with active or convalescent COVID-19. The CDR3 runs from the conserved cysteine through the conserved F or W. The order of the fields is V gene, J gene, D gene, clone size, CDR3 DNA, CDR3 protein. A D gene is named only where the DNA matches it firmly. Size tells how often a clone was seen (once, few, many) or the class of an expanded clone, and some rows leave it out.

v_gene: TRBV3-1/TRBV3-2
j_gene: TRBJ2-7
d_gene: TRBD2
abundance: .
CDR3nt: TGTGCCAGCAGCCCTCGGGCGGGAGGGCCTGTGGACGAGCAGTACTTC
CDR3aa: CASSPRAGGPVDEQYF

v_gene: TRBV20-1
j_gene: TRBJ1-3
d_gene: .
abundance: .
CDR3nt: TGCAGTGCTAGTCCGGGAAGCTCTGGAAACACCATATATTTT
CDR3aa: CSASPGSSGNTIYF

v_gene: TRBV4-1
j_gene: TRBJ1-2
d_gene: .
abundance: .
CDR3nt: TGCGCCAGCAGCCAAGAAGCAGGAACGCATGGCTACACCTTC
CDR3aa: CASSQEAGTHGYTF

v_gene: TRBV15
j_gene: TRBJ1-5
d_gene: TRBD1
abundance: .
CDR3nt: TGTGCCACCAGCAGGATGTTAACAGGGGGCGAGGCCCAGCATTTT
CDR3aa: CATSRMLTGGEAQHF

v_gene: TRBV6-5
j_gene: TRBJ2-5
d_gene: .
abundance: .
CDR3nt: TGTGCCAGCACCCTGACTATCCAAGAGACCCAGTACTTC
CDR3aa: CASTLTIQETQYF

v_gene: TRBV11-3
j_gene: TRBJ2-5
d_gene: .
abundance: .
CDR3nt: TGTGCCAGCAGCCCCGGGGGGCGTGGAGAGACCCAGTACTTC
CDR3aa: CASSPGGRGETQYF

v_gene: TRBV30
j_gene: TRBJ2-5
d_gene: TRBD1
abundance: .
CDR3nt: TGTGCCTGGAGTGGGAACTGGGACAGCCAAGAGACCCAGTACTTC
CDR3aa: CAWSGNWDSQETQYF

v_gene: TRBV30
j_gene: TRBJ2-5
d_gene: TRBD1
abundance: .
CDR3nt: TGTGCCTGGAGTCGGGACAGGGGGCCGGAGACCCAGTACTTC
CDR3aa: CAWSRDRGPETQYF

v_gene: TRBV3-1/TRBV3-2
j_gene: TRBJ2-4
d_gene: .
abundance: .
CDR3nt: TGTGCCAGCAGCCAATCCGGTCTCGCAGGGCCCCACAAAAACATTCAGTACTTC
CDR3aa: CASSQSGLAGPHKNIQYF

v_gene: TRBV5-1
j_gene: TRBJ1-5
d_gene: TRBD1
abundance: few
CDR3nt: TGCGCCAGCAGCTCGACAGGGGATAGCAATCAGCCCCAGCATTTT
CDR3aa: CASSSTGDSNQPQHF

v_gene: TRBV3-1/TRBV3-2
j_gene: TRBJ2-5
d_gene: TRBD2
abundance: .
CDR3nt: TGTGCCAGCAGCCAAGGAGGGTCGAGCCTAGCGGGAGCGGAGACCCAGTACTTC
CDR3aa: CASSQGGSSLAGAETQYF

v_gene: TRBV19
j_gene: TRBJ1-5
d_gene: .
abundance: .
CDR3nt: TGTGCCAGTAGTCCTAGGCCCCTCATAAGCAATCAGCCCCAGCATTTT
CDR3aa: CASSPRPLISNQPQHF

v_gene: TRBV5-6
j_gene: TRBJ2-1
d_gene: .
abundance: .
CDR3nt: TGTGCCAGCAGCTTACAGGGATGGTATGAGCAGTTCTTC
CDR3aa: CASSLQGWYEQFF

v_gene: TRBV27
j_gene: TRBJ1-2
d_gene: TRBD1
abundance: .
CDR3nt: TGTGCCAGCAGCCTACAGGGGAGTGGGGCTTATGGCTACACCTTC
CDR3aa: CASSLQGSGAYGYTF